The 14 T cell receptor beta chains below all came from one sample that was sequenced in a study of T cell responses to AZD1222 COVID-19 vaccine. The table came from immunoSEQ multiplex PCR; TCRdb's copy has only in-frame clones and leaves some out. The repertoire holds about 94,000 clones, about 88% seen once, with approximately 12% in the top ten. The specimen was peripheral blood, collected on day 0 of AZD1222 vaccination. The origin of the receptors is an adult in good health.

The chain links TRBV5-1 to TRBJ2-3; 8 bases agree with TRBD2. V trimming: 5 bases; J trimming: 3 bases; junction bases outside the gene matches: 8. Germline V lookup: CDR1 SGHRS, CDR2 YFSETQ. There are 15 residues in the CDR3. The CDR3 DNA is TGCGCCAGCAGTCGACTAGCGAGCGGTACAGATACGCAGTATTTT. This encodes CASSRLASGTDTQYF.

The V and J genes are TRBV6-2 or TRBV6-3 and TRBJ2-7; TRBD1 might be the D (5 bases). This CDR3 has 12 amino acids. In germline, CDR1 is MNHEY, CDR2 SVGEGT. With 3 bases removed from V and 4 bases from J, the gap between germline ends came to 7 bases. The CDR3 nucleotides are TGTGCCAGCAGTTATCCAGGGTACGAGCAGTACTTC. Translating it yields CASSYPGYEQYF.

V and J are TRBV6-1 and TRBJ1-4; tentative D call: TRBD1 (5 bases). The V gene lost 2 bases and the J gene lost 6 bases, with 13 bases spanning the gap. CDR1 and CDR2 (germline): MNHNS, SASEGT. The CDR3 has 15 residues. CDR3 loop: CASSEMGRLDEKLFF. The DNA for the CDR3 is TGTGCCAGCAGTGAAATGGGACGGCTCGATGAAAAACTGTTTTTT.

CDR3 sequence (DNA): TGTGCCAGCAGTGAGACTAGCGGGCGCACAGATACGCAGTATTTT. Translation: CASSETSGRTDTQYF. The chain combines TRBV6-1 with TRBJ2-3, with 10 bases fitting TRBD2. This CDR3 has 15 residues. Germline CDR1 and CDR2: MNHNS and SASEGT. J was trimmed by 1 base and V by 3 bases; bases with no gene match: 1.

The chain couples TRBV28 to TRBJ1-4, with 8 bases matching TRBD1. The germline V gene has CDR1 MDHEN and CDR2 SYDVKM. CDR3 length: 14 amino acids. Trimming removed 3 bases from V and 7 bases from J; junction bases left unmatched: 4. The CDR3: CASSLSGQAEKLFF. DNA of the CDR3: TGTGCCAGCAGTTTGTCGGGACAGGCTGAAAAACTGTTTTTT. Based on the CDR3 plus reference TRBV28 and TRBJ1-4, the full variable domain is DVKVTQSSRYLVKRTGEKVFLECVQDMDHENMFWYRQDPGLGLRLIYFSYDVKMKEKGDIPEGYSVSREKKERFSLILESASTNQTSMYLCASSLSGQAEKLFFGSGTQLSVL.

This chain uses TRBV5-8 with TRBJ2-7, with D unresolved. The V gene lost 1 base and the J gene lost 4 bases, with 15 bases spanning the gap. In germline, CDR1 is SGHTS, CDR2 YDEGEE. The CDR3 spans 15 residues. The CDR3 region is CASSLTQALGYEQYF. As DNA, the CDR3 is TGTGCCAGCAGCTTGACCCAAGCCCTGGGGTACGAGCAGTACTTC.

The genes are TRBV30 and TRBJ1-4; possible D gene TRBD1, 5 bases. The CDR3 covers 14 residues. Trimming left V 2 bases short and J 5 bases short, with 12 bases between. Germline V gene lookup returns CDR1 GTSNPN and CDR2 SVGIG (reference sequence). CDR3 DNA sequence: TGTGCCTGGAGTCTAAGACAGATAAATGAAAAACTGTTTTTT. Translating it yields CAWSLRQINEKLFF. The full variable domain, with the rest looked up from reference TRBV30 and TRBJ1-4, is SQTIHQWPATLVQPVGSPLSLECTVEGTSNPNLYWYRQAAGRGLQLLFYSVGIGQISSEVPQNLSASRPQDRQFILSSKKLLLSDSGFYLCAWSLRQINEKLFFGSGTQLSVL.

V and J are TRBV10-3 and TRBJ2-1; no clear D gene. Trimming left V 3 bases short and J 7 bases short, with 4 bases between. This CDR3 has 11 amino acids. Per germline, CDR1 ENHRY and CDR2 SYGVKD. Here the CDR3 DNA reads TGTGCCATCAGTGAACTAAATGAGCAGTTCTTC. Its protein is CAISELNEQFF.

The CDR3 sequence: CASSQEAGLAIGELFF. DNA of the CDR3: TGTGCCAGCAGCCAAGAGGCGGGACTAGCAATCGGGGAGCTGTTTTTT. This chain joins TRBV4-2 and TRBJ2-2, with 9 bases that match TRBD2. This CDR3 contains 16 residues. Germline loops: CDR1 LGHNA, CDR2 YNFKEQ. The ends lost 0 bases at V and 7 bases at J; junction bases unmatched: 6.

DNA for the CDR3: TGTGCCAGCACCAGGACAGGGTACGAGCAGTACTTC. This encodes CASTRTGYEQYF. V and J are TRBV7-9 and TRBJ2-7; TRBD1 matches at 8 bases. This CDR3 comprises 12 residues. Germline loops: CDR1 SEHNR, CDR2 FQNEAQ (reference sequence). V lost 7 bases to trimming and J lost 4 bases; unmatched junction nucleotides: 3. Based on the CDR3 plus reference TRBV7-9 and TRBJ2-7, the full variable domain is DTGVSQNPRHKITKRGQNVTFRCDPISEHNRLYWYRQTLGQGPEFLTYFQNEAQLEKSRLLSDRFSAERPKGSFSTLEIQRTEQGDSAMYLCASTRTGYEQYFGPGTRLTVT.

This clone is a singleton in its sample. The rearrangement links TRBV28 to TRBJ2-7, with TRBD1 matching over 9 bases. The CDR3 loop spans 14 amino acids. J was trimmed by 5 bases and V by 5 bases; bases with no gene match: 7. Germline V gene sequence: CDR1 MDHEN, CDR2 SYDVKM. CDR3 residues: CASSRPGTGHEQYF. As DNA, the CDR3 is TGTGCCAGCAGTCGACCCGGGACAGGGCACGAGCAGTACTTC.

This chain uses TRBV7-8 with TRBJ1-3, with no clear D. CDR1 is SGHVS, CDR2 FQNEAQ, per germline. The CDR3 totals 15 residues. Trimming pared 5 bases from V and 4 bases from J, leaving 15 bases between. This CDR3 reads CASSPGGLGGNTIYF. The CDR3 coding sequence is TGTGCCAGCAGCCCCGGTGGACTGGGAGGAAACACCATATATTTT.

For the CDR3, the DNA is TGTGCCAGCAGCTTATCCAGTTCGGGGGGGCAGTTCTTC. Encoded protein: CASSLSSSGGQFF. V gene TRBV7-3 combines with J gene TRBJ2-1, with 7 bases aligning to TRBD2. Germline V gene data show CDR1 as SGHTA and CDR2 as FQGTGA. V shed 2 bases and J 12 bases; nucleotides not matched to a gene: 7. The CDR3 is made up of 13 amino acids.

The chain has TRBV5-1 and TRBJ2-3; 13 bases agree with TRBD2. The CDR3 spans 16 residues. CDR1 is SGHRS, CDR2 YFSETQ, per germline. J gave up 0 bases and V 3 bases, and 1 base lay outside the gene matches. CDR3 DNA sequence: TGCGCCAGCAGCTCGGGACTAGCGGGAAGCACAGATACGCAGTATTTT. Translated, it gives CASSSGLAGSTDTQYF. Full variable domain (remainder filled in from reference TRBV5-1 and TRBJ2-3): KAGVTQTPRYLIKTRGQQVTLSCSPISGHRSVSWYQQTPGQGLQFLFEYFSETQRNKGNFPGRFSGRQFSNSRSEMNVSTLELGDSALYLCASSSGLAGSTDTQYFGPGTRLTVL.